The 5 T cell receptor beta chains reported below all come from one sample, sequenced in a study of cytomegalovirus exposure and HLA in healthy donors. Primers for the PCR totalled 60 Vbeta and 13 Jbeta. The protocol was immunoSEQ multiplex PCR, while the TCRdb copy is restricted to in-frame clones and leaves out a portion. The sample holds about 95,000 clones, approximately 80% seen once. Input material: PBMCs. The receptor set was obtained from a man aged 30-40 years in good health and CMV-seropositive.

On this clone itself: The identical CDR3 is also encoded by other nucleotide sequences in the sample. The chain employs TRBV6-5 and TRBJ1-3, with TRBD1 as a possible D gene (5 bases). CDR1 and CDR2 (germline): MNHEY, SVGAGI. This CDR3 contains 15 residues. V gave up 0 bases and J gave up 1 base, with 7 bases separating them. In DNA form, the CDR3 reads TGTGCCAGCAGTTACTCAGCAGGGTCTGGAAACACCATATATTTT. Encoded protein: CASSYSAGSGNTIYF.

In DNA form, the CDR3 reads TGTGCCAGTACCCTAAGTTACGGGTATACTCAGCCCCAGCATTTT. It encodes CASTLSYGYTQPQHF. The genes are TRBV19 and TRBJ1-5; D gene unclear. This CDR3 spans 15 amino acids. CDR1 and CDR2 (germline): LNHDA, SQIVND (reference sequence). V lost 7 bases and J 6 bases, leaving 19 bases between the germline ends.

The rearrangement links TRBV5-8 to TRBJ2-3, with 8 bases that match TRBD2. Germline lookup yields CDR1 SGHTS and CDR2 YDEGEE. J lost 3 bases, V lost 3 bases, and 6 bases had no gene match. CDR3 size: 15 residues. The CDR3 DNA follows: TGTGCCAGCAGCTCCCGGGGGGGAGCGACAGATACGCAGTATTTT. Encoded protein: CASSSRGGATDTQYF.

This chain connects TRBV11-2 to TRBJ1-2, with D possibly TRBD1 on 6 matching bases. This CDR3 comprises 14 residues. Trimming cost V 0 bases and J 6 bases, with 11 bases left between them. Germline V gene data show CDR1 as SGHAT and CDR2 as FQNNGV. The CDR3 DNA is TGTGCCAGCAGCTTAGATTTTGCAGGGGATGGCTACACCTTC. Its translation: CASSLDFAGDGYTF.

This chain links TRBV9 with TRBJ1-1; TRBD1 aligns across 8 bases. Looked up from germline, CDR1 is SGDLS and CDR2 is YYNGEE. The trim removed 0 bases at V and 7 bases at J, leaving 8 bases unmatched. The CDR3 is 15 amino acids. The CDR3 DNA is TGTGCCAGCAGCGTAGAGGACAGGGCCATGGATGAAGCTTTCTTT. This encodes CASSVEDRAMDEAFF.